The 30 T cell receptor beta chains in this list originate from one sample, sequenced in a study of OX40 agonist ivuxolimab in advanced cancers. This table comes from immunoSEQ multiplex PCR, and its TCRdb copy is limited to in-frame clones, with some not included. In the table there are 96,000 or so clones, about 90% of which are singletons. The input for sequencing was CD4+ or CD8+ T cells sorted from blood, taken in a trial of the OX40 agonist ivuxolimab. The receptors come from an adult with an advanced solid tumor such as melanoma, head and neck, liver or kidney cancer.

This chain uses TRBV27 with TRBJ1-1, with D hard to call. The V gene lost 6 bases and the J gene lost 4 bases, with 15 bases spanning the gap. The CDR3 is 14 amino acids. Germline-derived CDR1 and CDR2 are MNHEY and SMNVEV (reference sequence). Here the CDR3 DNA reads TGTGCCAGCAGACCCTTTCGGGGAGGCACTGAAGCTTTCTTT. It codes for CASRPFRGGTEAFF.

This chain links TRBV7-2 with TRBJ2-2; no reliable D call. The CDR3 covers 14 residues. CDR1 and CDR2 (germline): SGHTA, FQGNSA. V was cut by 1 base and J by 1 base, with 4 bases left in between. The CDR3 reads CASSLVLNTGELFF. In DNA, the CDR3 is TGTGCCAGCAGCTTAGTCCTGAACACCGGGGAGCTGTTTTTT. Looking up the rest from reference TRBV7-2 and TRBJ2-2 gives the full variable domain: GAGVSQSPSNKVTEKGKDVELRCDPISGHTALYWYRQSLGQGLEFLIYFQGNSAPDKSGLPSDRFSAERTGGSVSTLTIQRTQQEDSAVYLCASSLVLNTGELFFGEGSRLTVL.

CDR3 DNA: TGTGCCAGCAGCCAATTTGCTAGCGGGAGGGCCGGGGAGCTGTTTTTT. Its protein is CASSQFASGRAGELFF. This chain joins TRBV4-2 and TRBJ2-2; 12 bases match TRBD2. The ends lost 2 bases at V and 6 bases at J; junction bases unmatched: 4. Per germline, CDR1 LGHNA and CDR2 YNFKEQ. This CDR3 contains 16 residues.

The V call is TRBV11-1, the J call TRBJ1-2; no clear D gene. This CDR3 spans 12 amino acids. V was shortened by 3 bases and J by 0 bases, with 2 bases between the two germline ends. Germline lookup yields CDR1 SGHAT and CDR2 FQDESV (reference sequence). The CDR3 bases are TGTGCCAGCAGCTTCCCTAACTATGGCTACACCTTC. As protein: CASSFPNYGYTF.

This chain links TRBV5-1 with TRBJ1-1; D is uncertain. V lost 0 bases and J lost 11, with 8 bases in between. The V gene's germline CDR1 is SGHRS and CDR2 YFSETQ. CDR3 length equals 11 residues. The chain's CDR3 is CASSLGRTAFF. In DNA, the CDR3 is TGCGCCAGCAGCTTGGGCAGGACGGCTTTCTTT.

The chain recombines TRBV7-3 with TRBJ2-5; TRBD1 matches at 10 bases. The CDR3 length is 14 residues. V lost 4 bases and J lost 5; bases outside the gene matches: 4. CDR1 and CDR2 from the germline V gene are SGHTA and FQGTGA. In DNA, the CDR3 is TGTGCCAGCAGCTCGGACAGGGGGTCCGAGACCCAGTACTTC. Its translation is CASSSDRGSETQYF.

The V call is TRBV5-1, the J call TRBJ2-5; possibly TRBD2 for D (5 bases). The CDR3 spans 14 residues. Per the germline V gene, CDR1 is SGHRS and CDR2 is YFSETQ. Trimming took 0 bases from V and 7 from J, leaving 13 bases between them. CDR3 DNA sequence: TGCGCCAGCAGCTTGGATAGTGGAGGAGGGACCCAGTACTTC. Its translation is CASSLDSGGGTQYF.

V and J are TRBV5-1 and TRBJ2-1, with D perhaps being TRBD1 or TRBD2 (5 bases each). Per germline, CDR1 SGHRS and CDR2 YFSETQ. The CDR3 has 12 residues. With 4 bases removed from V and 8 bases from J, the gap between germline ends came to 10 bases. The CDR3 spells CASSPGRDEQFF. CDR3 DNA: TGCGCCAGCAGCCCAGGGCGGGATGAGCAGTTCTTC.

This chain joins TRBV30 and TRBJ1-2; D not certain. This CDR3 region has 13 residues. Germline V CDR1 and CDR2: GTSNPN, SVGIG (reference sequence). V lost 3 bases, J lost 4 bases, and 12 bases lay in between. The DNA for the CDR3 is TGTGCCTGGAGGCCGGACCCGCGCTATGGCTACACCTTC. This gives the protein CAWRPDPRYGYTF. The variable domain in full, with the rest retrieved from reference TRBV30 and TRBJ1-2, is SQTIHQWPATLVQPVGSPLSLECTVEGTSNPNLYWYRQAAGRGLQLLFYSVGIGQISSEVPQNLSASRPQDRQFILSSKKLLLSDSGFYLCAWRPDPRYGYTFGSGTRLTVV.

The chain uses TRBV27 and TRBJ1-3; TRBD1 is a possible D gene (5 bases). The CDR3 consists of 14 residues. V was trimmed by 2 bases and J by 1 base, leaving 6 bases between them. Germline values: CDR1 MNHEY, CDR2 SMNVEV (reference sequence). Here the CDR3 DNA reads TGTGCCAGCAGTTTAGACAGATCTGGAAACACCATATATTTT. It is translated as CASSLDRSGNTIYF.

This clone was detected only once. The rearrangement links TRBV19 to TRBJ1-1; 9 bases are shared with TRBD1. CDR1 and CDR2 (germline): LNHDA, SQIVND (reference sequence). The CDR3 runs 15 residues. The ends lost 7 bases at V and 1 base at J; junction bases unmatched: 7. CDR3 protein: CASIPGQGTNTEAFF. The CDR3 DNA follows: TGTGCCAGTATTCCCGGACAGGGGACGAACACTGAAGCTTTCTTT.

The CDR3: CASSILWTGHRTEAFF. The DNA for the CDR3 is TGTGCCAGTAGTATTCTTTGGACCGGTCACCGCACTGAAGCTTTCTTT. This chain connects TRBV19 to TRBJ1-1; D is undetermined. The CDR3 loop spans 16 amino acids. V was trimmed by 3 bases and J by 4 bases, leaving 18 bases between them. The V gene's germline CDR1 is LNHDA and CDR2 SQIVND (reference sequence).

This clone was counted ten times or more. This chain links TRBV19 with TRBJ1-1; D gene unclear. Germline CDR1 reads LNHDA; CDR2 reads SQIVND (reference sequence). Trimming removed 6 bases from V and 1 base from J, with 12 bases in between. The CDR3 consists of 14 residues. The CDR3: CASRSPGGNTEAFF. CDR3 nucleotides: TGTGCCAGTAGATCACCGGGTGGGAACACTGAAGCTTTCTTT. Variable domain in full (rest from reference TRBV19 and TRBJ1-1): DGGITQSPKYLFRKEGQNVTLSCEQNLNHDAMYWYRQDPGQGLRLIYYSQIVNDFQKGDIAEGYSVSREKKESFPLTVTSAQKNPTAFYLCASRSPGGNTEAFFGQGTRLTVV.

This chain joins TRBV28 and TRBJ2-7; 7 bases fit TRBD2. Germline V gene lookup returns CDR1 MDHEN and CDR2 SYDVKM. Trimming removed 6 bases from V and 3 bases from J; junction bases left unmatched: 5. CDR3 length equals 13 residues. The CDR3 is CASSRGVIYEQYF. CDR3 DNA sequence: TGTGCCAGCAGCCGGGGGGTCATCTACGAGCAGTACTTC.

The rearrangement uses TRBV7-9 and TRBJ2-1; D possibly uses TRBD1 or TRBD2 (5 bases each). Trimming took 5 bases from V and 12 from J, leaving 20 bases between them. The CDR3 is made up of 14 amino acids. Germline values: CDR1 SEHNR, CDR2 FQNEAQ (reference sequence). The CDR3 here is CASSRGWLEYGQFF. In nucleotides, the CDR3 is TGTGCCAGCAGCCGGGGCTGGCTTGAGTATGGGCAGTTCTTC. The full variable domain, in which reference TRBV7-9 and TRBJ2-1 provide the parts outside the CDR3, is DTGVSQNPRHKITKRGQNVTFRCDPISEHNRLYWYRQTLGQGPEFLTYFQNEAQLEKSRLLSDRFSAERPKGSFSTLEIQRTEQGDSAMYLCASSRGWLEYGQFFGPGTRLTVL.

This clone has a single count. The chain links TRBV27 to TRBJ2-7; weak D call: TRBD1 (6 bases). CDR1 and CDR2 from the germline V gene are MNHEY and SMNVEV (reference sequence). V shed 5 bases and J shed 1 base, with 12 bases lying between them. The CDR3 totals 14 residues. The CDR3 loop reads CASSKQGYSYEQYF. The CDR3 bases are TGTGCCAGCAGTAAACAGGGCTATTCCTACGAGCAGTACTTC.

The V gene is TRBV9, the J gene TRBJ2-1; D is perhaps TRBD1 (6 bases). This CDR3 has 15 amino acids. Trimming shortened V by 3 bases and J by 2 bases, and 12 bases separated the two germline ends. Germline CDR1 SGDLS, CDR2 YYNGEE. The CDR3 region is CASSEQGSTYNEQFF. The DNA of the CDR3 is TGTGCCAGCAGCGAACAGGGCTCCACCTACAATGAGCAGTTCTTC.

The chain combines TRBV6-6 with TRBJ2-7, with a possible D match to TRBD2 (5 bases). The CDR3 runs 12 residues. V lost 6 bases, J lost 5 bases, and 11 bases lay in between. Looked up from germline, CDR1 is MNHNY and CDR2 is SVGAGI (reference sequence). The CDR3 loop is CASSPTRNEQYF. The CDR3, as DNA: TGTGCCAGCAGCCCAACTAGAAACGAGCAGTACTTC.

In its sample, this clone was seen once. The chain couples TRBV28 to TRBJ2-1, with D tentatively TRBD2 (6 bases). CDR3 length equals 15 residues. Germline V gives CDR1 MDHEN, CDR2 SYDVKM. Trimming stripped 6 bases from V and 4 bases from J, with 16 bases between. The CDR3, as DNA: TGTGCCAGCAGAGTTTCCCTAGCGACTTACAATGAGCAGTTCTTC. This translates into CASRVSLATYNEQFF.

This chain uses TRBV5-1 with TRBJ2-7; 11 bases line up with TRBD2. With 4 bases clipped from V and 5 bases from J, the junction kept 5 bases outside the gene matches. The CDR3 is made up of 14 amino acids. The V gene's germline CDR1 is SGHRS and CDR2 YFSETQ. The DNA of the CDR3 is TGCGCCAGCAGCGAACTAGCGGGAGCGGACGAGCAGTACTTC. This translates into CASSELAGADEQYF.

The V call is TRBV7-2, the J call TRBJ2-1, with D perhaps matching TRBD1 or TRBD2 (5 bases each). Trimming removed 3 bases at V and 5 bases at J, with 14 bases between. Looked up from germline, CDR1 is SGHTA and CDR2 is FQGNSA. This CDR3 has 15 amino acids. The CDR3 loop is CASSFRDPGNNEQFF. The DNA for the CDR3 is TGTGCCAGCAGCTTCCGGGACCCCGGAAACAATGAGCAGTTCTTC.

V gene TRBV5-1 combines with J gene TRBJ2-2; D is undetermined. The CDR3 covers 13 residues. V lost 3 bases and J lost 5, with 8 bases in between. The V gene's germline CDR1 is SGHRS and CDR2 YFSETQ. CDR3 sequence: CASSSLRTGELFF. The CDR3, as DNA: TGCGCCAGCAGCTCATTAAGGACCGGGGAGCTGTTTTTT.

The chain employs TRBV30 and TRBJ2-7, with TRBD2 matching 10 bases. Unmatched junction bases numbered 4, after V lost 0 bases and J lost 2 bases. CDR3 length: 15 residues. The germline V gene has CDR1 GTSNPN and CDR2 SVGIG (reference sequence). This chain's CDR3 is CAWSVGLAATYEQYF. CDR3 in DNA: TGTGCCTGGAGTGTAGGACTAGCGGCAACCTACGAGCAGTACTTC. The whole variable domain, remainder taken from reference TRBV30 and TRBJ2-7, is SQTIHQWPATLVQPVGSPLSLECTVEGTSNPNLYWYRQAAGRGLQLLFYSVGIGQISSEVPQNLSASRPQDRQFILSSKKLLLSDSGFYLCAWSVGLAATYEQYFGPGTRLTVT.

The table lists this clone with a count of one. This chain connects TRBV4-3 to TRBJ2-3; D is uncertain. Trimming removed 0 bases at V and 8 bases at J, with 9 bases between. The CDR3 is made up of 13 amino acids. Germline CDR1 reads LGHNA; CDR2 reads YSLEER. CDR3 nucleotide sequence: TGCGCCAGCAGCCAAGATCTCCCCGGTACGCAGTATTTT. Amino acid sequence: CASSQDLPGTQYF.

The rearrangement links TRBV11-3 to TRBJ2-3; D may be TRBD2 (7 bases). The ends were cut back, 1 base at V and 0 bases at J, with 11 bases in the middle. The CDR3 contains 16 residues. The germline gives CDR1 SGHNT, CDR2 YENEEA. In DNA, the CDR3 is TGTGCCAGCAGCTTAGCAAGCGGGACAAGCACAGATACGCAGTATTTT. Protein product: CASSLASGTSTDTQYF.

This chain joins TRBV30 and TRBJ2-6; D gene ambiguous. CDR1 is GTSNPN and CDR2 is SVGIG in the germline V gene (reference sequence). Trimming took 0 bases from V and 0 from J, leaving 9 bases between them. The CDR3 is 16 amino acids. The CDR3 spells CAWSVGRRSGANVLTF. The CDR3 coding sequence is TGTGCCTGGAGTGTAGGTCGACGCTCTGGGGCCAACGTCCTGACTTTC.

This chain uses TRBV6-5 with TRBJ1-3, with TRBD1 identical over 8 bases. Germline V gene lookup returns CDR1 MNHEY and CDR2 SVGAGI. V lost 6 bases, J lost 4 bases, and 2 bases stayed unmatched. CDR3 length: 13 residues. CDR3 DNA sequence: TGTGCCAGCAGCGGGACAGGCGGAAACACCATATATTTT. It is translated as CASSGTGGNTIYF.

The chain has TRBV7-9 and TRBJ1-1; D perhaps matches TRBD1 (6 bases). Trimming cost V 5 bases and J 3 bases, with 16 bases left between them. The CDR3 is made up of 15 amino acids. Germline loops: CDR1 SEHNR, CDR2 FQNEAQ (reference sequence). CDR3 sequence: CASSRGGSGDTEAFF. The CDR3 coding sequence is TGTGCCAGCAGCAGAGGGGGAAGCGGGGACACTGAAGCTTTCTTT.

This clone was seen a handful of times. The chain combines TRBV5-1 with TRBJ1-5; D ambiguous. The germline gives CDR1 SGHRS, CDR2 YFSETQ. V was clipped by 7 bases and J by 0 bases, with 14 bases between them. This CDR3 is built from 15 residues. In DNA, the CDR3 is TGCGCCAGCTGGAACTCGGATGGTAGCAATCAGCCCCAGCATTTT. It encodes CASWNSDGSNQPQHF. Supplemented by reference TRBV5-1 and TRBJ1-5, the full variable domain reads KAGVTQTPRYLIKTRGQQVTLSCSPISGHRSVSWYQQTPGQGLQFLFEYFSETQRNKGNFPGRFSGRQFSNSRSEMNVSTLELGDSALYLCASWNSDGSNQPQHFGDGTRLSIL.

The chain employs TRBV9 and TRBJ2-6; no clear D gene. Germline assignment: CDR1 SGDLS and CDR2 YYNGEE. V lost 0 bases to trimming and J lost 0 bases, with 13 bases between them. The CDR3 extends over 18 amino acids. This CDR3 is CASSVAPTYRSGANVLTF. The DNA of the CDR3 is TGTGCCAGCAGCGTAGCCCCCACATATCGCTCTGGGGCCAACGTCCTGACTTTC.